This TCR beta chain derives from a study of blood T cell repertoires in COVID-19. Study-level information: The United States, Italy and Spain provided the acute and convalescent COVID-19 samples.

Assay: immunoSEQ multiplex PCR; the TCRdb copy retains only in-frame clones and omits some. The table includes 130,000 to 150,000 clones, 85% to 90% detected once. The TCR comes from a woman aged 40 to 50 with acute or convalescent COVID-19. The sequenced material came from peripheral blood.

CDR3 DNA: TGTGCCGGTTACCCTAAGGGGGTTGAAGCTTTCTTT. This translates into CAGYPKGVEAFF. The rearrangement uses TRBV30 and TRBJ1-1; possibly TRBD1 for D (6 bases). V lost 8 bases and J lost 7, with 17 bases in between. The CDR3 spans 12 residues. The V gene's germline CDR1 is GTSNPN and CDR2 SVGIG (reference sequence).